Shown below are 17 T cell receptor beta chains from a single sample sequenced in a study. TCRdb reprocessed the 5' RACE reads via MiXCR and lists one record per CDR3 protein. This sample carries about 40,000 distinct CDR3 sequences, 20% to 25% of them seen once, and the ten largest clones take approximately 4.7%. The sorted Tregs were CD4+CD25+CD127-/low cells. The material sequenced was Tregs sorted from a lymph node. These receptors originate from a female donor with breast cancer.

This clonotype was seen a few times. A junction boundary mismatches the germline segment, possibly from a read error. The V gene is TRBV2, the J gene TRBJ2-5; the match to TRBD1 covers 8 bases. This CDR3 comprises 15 residues. CDR1 is SNHLY, CDR2 FYNNEI, per germline. CDR3 sequence (DNA): TGTGCCAGCAGCCGGGCCAGGGGGCGAGCCGAGACCCGGTACTTC. This translates into CASSRARGRAETRYF.

The chain employs TRBV7-8 and TRBJ2-3; 7 positions agree with TRBD2. CDR3 length: 17 residues. Per germline, CDR1 SGHVS and CDR2 FQNEAQ. Losses at the gene ends were 1 base for V and 4 bases for J; bases not matched to a gene: 11. Here the CDR3 DNA reads TGTGCCAGCAGCTTAGTTCCCAGCGGGGCTAGCGCAGATACGCAGTATTTT. It specifies CASSLVPSGASADTQYF.

This clonotype was seen only a few times. The rearrangement links TRBV5-4 to TRBJ2-6; D is undetermined. CDR1 and CDR2 (germline): SGHNT, YYREEE (reference sequence). The CDR3 length is 14 residues. The V and J ends lost 5 bases and 1 base respectively, with 7 bases between them. CDR3 sequence reads: CASRADSGANVLTF. In nucleotides, the CDR3 is TGTGCCAGCAGGGCGGATTCTGGGGCCAACGTCCTGACTTTC.

The chain recombines TRBV12-3 or TRBV12-4 with TRBJ1-5, with D possibly TRBD1 on 5 matching bases. The CDR3 contains 13 residues. The V and J ends lost 2 bases and 7 bases respectively, with 9 bases between them. The CDR3: CASSLLGVQPQHF. The DNA for the CDR3 is TGTGCCAGCAGTTTACTAGGGGTCCAGCCCCAGCATTTT.

This clonotype appeared a few times. CDR3 sequence: CATSSPDRVNTGELFF. Written as DNA, the CDR3 is TGTGCCACCAGCAGCCCGGACAGGGTGAACACCGGGGAGCTGTTTTTT. The chain joins TRBV15 to TRBJ2-2; TRBD1 agrees at 8 bases. The CDR3 loop spans 16 amino acids. Germline V gene sequence: CDR1 LNHNV, CDR2 YYDKDF (reference sequence). With 3 bases clipped from V and 1 base from J, the junction kept 4 bases outside the gene matches.

For this clonotype: A much larger clonotype is one base distant, so this may be a read error. The J gene is TRBJ1-2, the V gene TRBV6-6; D ambiguous. Germline V lookup: CDR1 MNHNY, CDR2 SVGAGI (reference sequence). The CDR3 runs to 15 residues. Written as DNA, the CDR3 is TGTGCCGGCAGCCCATACGGCCCGGACGGAAGGGGCTACACCTTC. As protein: CAGSPYGPDGRGYTF.

This clonotype was detected many times. The genes are TRBV27 and TRBJ1-4; weak D call: TRBD1 (5 bases). Germline CDR1 MNHEY, CDR2 SMNVEV (reference sequence). The CDR3 is 14 amino acids. The germline V and J ends were trimmed by 8 bases and 1 base, with 11 bases remaining between them. The CDR3 coding sequence is TGTGCCAGCCGGGACGGCCGAACTAATGAAAAACTGTTTTTT. Its translation: CASRDGRTNEKLFF.

This chain connects TRBV6-4 to TRBJ1-5; D is possibly TRBD1 (5 bases). The CDR3 totals 15 residues. Trimming took 0 bases from V and 7 from J, leaving 13 bases between them. Germline V gives CDR1 MRHNA, CDR2 SNTAGT. Written as DNA, the CDR3 is TGTGCCAGCAGTGACTCGAAGGCAGGGCGCCAGCCCCAGCATTTT. Translating gives CASSDSKAGRQPQHF.

This clonotype was observed at least ten times. The gene calls are TRBV5-1 and TRBJ1-1; D is possibly TRBD1 (5 bases). Germline lookup yields CDR1 SGHRS and CDR2 YFSETQ. The CDR3 loop spans 13 amino acids. The germline V and J ends were trimmed by 6 bases and 5 bases, with 14 bases remaining between them. The CDR3 loop reads CASTHLGETEAFF. CDR3 sequence (DNA): TGCGCCAGCACTCATCTGGGGGAGACTGAAGCTTTCTTT.

This clonotype was seen repeatedly, ten times or more. The V gene is TRBV7-3, the J gene TRBJ2-1, with a weak D call TRBD1 (6 bases). The germline CDR1 and CDR2 sequences are SGHTA and FQGTGA. V was clipped by 5 bases and J by 9 bases, with 23 bases between them. The CDR3 is made up of 16 amino acids. Here the CDR3 DNA reads TGTGCCAGCAGCCCCAATGCTCTGCAGGGGTCGAGTGAGCAGTTCTTC. Its translation: CASSPNALQGSSEQFF.

This clonotype was recorded many times. The gene calls are TRBV24-1 and TRBJ2-5, with D tentatively TRBD1 or TRBD2 (5 bases each). V lost 5 bases, J lost 7 bases, and 10 bases lay in between. This CDR3 is 12 amino acids long. Germline CDR1 and CDR2: KGHDR and SFDVKD. CDR3 region: CATSVDSGTQYF. The CDR3 DNA sequence: TGTGCCACCAGTGTAGACAGCGGGACCCAGTACTTC.

This clonotype was counted at least ten times. The chain combines TRBV20-1 with TRBJ2-3; D remains unclear. V dropped 3 bases and J dropped 4 bases, with 17 bases sitting between them. The length of the CDR3 is 15 residues. Germline loops: CDR1 DFQATT, CDR2 SNEGSKA (reference sequence). The CDR3 loop reads CSASIGSGTADTQYF. The CDR3 DNA follows: TGCAGTGCTAGCATCGGTTCGGGTACGGCAGATACGCAGTATTTT.

With respect to this clonotype: Given a much more abundant clone one base away, this may be a read error. Because the CDR3 is missing its conserved closing phenylalanine or tryptophan, this is likely a read error. The gene calls are TRBV29-1 and TRBJ2-1, with 7 bases identical to TRBD2. This CDR3 comprises 13 residues. Per the germline V gene, CDR1 is SQVTM and CDR2 is ANQGSEA. V dropped 2 bases and J dropped 7; count of bases not matched to a gene: 5. For the CDR3, the DNA is TGCAGCGTTGAACATACACTAGCGAATGAGCAGTTCTCC. Protein product: CSVEHTLANEQFS.

The sample holds many counts of this clonotype. The chain combines TRBV20-1 with TRBJ2-1, with TRBD2 identical over 13 bases. The CDR3 consists of 16 residues. Germline-derived CDR1 and CDR2 are DFQATT and SNEGSKA (reference sequence). The V and J ends lost 4 bases and 7 bases, in that order; junction bases with no gene match: 10. CDR3 DNA: TGCAGTGCTATTGATCATCGGACTAGCGGGAGTAATGAGCAGTTCTTC. It codes for CSAIDHRTSGSNEQFF.

The chain recombines TRBV11-2 with TRBJ1-1, with TRBD1 matching over 7 bases. J gave up 2 bases and V 3 bases, and 6 bases lay outside the gene matches. There are 15 residues in the CDR3. The germline V gene has CDR1 SGHAT and CDR2 FQNNGV. The DNA for the CDR3 is TGTGCCAGCAGCTTCGTAGGACAGGCTAACACTGAAGCTTTCTTT. Its protein product is CASSFVGQANTEAFF.

This clonotype was detected many times. The chain has TRBV6-2 or TRBV6-3 and TRBJ2-4, with D unresolved. The V and J ends lost 7 bases and 0 bases respectively, with 13 bases between them. Germline CDR1 MNHEY, CDR2 SVGEGT. CDR3 length equals 15 residues. CDR3 region: CASTEIRLAKNIQYF. The CDR3 nucleotides are TGTGCCAGCACCGAAATACGGCTAGCCAAAAACATTCAGTACTTC.

This clonotype counts as medium-sized (0.01 to 0.1%). The V and J genes are TRBV12-3 or TRBV12-4 and TRBJ1-4, with 7 bases lining up with TRBD1. The trim removed 3 bases at V and 8 bases at J, leaving 9 bases unmatched. The CDR3 covers 15 residues. CDR3 region: CASSLSGTVLEKLFF. CDR3 sequence (DNA): TGTGCCAGCAGTTTGTCCGGGACAGTGCTCGAAAAACTGTTTTTT.